The rows below give T cell receptor beta chains drawn from one sample of a study of T cells after yellow fever vaccination. A single record per CDR3 protein comes from TCRdb applying MiXCR to the 5' RACE reads. The table lists around 140,000 distinct CDR3 sequences, about 7% of them singletons. Sequencing used CD4+ T cells sorted from PBMCs, obtained 10 days after the yellow fever booster vaccination. These TCRs come from a man under 40 who received the YFV17D yellow fever vaccine. Both conserved end residues are part of each CDR3. D genes are given only for firm matches. Clone size is shown for a subset of rows, as once, few, many or a class of expanded clone.

>TRBV5-1|TRBD1|TRBJ1-6|many
TGCGCCAGCAGCTTGGAGACAGGGGTCGGTTCACCCCTCCACTTT
CASSLETGVGSPLHF
>TRBV20-1|TRBD2|TRBJ2-5|many
TGCAGTGGCAGTAAGACTAGCGGGAGGGAGACCCAGTACTTC
CSGSKTSGRETQYF
>TRBV5-6|TRBD2|TRBJ2-1|.
TGTGCCGGGTTCCGGACTAGCGGGAGGGCCCCAGGGCGTGGCATTCAGTTCTTC
CAGFRTSGRAPGRGIQFF
>TRBV5-1|TRBD1|TRBJ1-1|.
TGCGCCAGCAGCGTGGACAGGGGGCCCTTAATGAACACTGAAGCTTTCTTT
CASSVDRGPLMNTEAFF
>TRBV10-3|TRBD1|TRBJ2-6|.
TGTGCCATCAGTGAGTCGTGGACAGGGAACTCTGGGGCCAACGTCCTGACTTTC
CAISESWTGNSGANVLTF
>TRBV6-1|.|TRBJ2-7|.
TGTGCCACTCGTCAGGGCGGAACCTCCTACGAGCAGTACTTC
CATRQGGTSYEQYF
>TRBV28|TRBD1|TRBJ2-7|many
TGTGCCAGCAATTTGGACAGGGCCCACTACGAGCAGTACTTC
CASNLDRAHYEQYF
>TRBV20-1|TRBD1|TRBJ2-2|many
TGCAGTACTCCGGGACAGGGGCCCGGGGAGCTGTTTTTT
CSTPGQGPGELFF
>TRBV15|.|TRBJ2-5|many
TGTGCCACCAGCAGAGACTACGTTCAAGAGACCCAGTACTTC
CATSRDYVQETQYF
>TRBV13|TRBD1|TRBJ2-1|many
TGTGCCAGCAGCTTAACAGGGGGCGGTTCTAGTGAGCAGTTCTTC
CASSLTGGGSSEQFF
>TRBV4-3|TRBD2|TRBJ2-7|many
TGCGCCAGCAGCCGAGTGACTAGCGGGAGTTTTCACGAGCAGTACTTC
CASSRVTSGSFHEQYF
>TRBV7-2|.|TRBJ2-5|.
TGTGCCAGCAGCTTTAGGGGAACGAAGTACCAAGAGACCCAGTACTTC
CASSFRGTKYQETQYF
>TRBV5-4|TRBD2|TRBJ2-1|.
TGTGCCAGCAGCCGGACTAGCGCCTACTACAATGAGCAGTTCTTC
CASSRTSAYYNEQFF
>TRBV7-9|.|TRBJ2-1|many
TGTGCCAGCAGCGAACATACAGGGTACAATGAGCAGTTCTTC
CASSEHTGYNEQFF
>TRBV10-2|TRBD2|TRBJ2-1|many
TGCGCCAGCAGATCCCCCCCCGCCCTAGCGGGAGGAGAGGATGAGCAGTTCTTC
CASRSPPALAGGEDEQFF
>TRBV12-3/TRBV12-4|.|TRBJ2-1|many
TGTGCCAGCTCGTTGCGGCATCGTTCCTACAATGAGCAGTTCTTC
CASSLRHRSYNEQFF
>TRBV9|.|TRBJ1-6|many
TGTGCCAGCAGCGTAGTCGGGGATTCACCCCTCCACTTT
CASSVVGDSPLHF
>TRBV7-2|TRBD1|TRBJ2-1|many
TGTGCCAGCAGCGAACGGACAGGGCACAATGAGCAGTTCTTC
CASSERTGHNEQFF
>TRBV7-9|.|TRBJ1-2|many
TGTGCCAGCAGCTTAGGGCCACAGACAGGTTATGGCTACACCTTC
CASSLGPQTGYGYTF
>TRBV6-5|.|TRBJ2-3|many
TGTGCCAGCAGGGCCGAAGGGCCGGGCACAGATACGCAGTATTTT
CASRAEGPGTDTQYF
>TRBV4-3|.|TRBJ2-7|many
TGCGCCAGCAGCCTGGGACCACAGTCGGGGGAGCAGTACTTC
CASSLGPQSGEQYF
>TRBV7-2|TRBD2|TRBJ2-2|.
TGTGCCAGCAGCTTGGGGCGGGGGGCGAACACCGGGGAGCTGTTTTTT
CASSLGRGANTGELFF
>TRBV3-1|.|TRBJ1-6|few
TGTGCCAGCAGCCAATGGGCGAATTCACCCCTCCACTTT
CASSQWANSPLHF
>TRBV2|TRBD2|TRBJ2-1|many
TGTGCCAGCAGTGTGACTAGCGGATACAATGAGCAGTTCTTC
CASSVTSGYNEQFF
>TRBV9|.|TRBJ2-1|many
TGTGCCAGCAGCTCAGGGTACTCCTACAATGAGCAGTTCTTC
CASSSGYSYNEQFF
>TRBV12-3/TRBV12-4|.|TRBJ1-4|many
TGTGCCAGCAGTTTTACTAGCGGAGCAACTAATGAAAAACTGTTTTTT
CASSFTSGATNEKLFF
>TRBV20-1|TRBD2|TRBJ2-5|many
TGCAGTGCCCTTGGGACTAGCGGAAACCAAGAGACCCAGTACTTC
CSALGTSGNQETQYF
>TRBV5-1|TRBD1|TRBJ2-7|many
TGCGCCAGCAGCTTGGGGGCAGGGGGCCTCTCCTACGAGCAGTACTTC
CASSLGAGGLSYEQYF
>TRBV5-1|.|TRBJ2-3|many
TGCGCCAGCAGCTTGGTTGACTGGGGTTTCACAGATACGCAGTATTTT
CASSLVDWGFTDTQYF
>TRBV15|.|TRBJ1-2|few
TGTGCCACCAGCAGGCATGGGGATGATGGCTACACCTTC
CATSRHGDDGYTF